These 18 T cell receptor beta chains came from one sample sequenced in a study of blood T cell repertoires in COVID-19. This table comes from immunoSEQ multiplex PCR, and its TCRdb copy is limited to in-frame clones, with some not included. The sample shows about 200,000 clones, more than 65% of them seen only once. Sample: peripheral blood. The receptors here all came from a man aged 45 to 65 with active or convalescent COVID-19.

The rearrangement uses TRBV5-1 and TRBJ1-1; TRBD1 matches at 8 bases. The CDR3 has 16 residues. The V gene's germline CDR1 is SGHRS and CDR2 YFSETQ. After removal of 0 bases from V and 4 bases from J, the junction contained 8 bases not matched to a gene. CDR3 bases: TGCGCCAGCAGCTTGGCCCGGCAGGGGGCCGGCACTGAAGCTTTCTTT. Protein sequence: CASSLARQGAGTEAFF.

The chain has TRBV7-2 and TRBJ1-2, with 7 bases fitting TRBD1. The CDR3 consists of 14 residues. V shed 2 bases, J shed 4 bases, and the junction held 4 bases outside the gene matches. The V gene's germline CDR1 is SGHTA and CDR2 FQGNSA. This CDR3 reads CASSLYSGGYGYTF. The CDR3 DNA sequence: TGTGCCAGCAGCTTATATTCAGGGGGCTATGGCTACACCTTC.

The chain's CDR3 is CASSREEAVEQYF. CDR3 nucleotides: TGTGCCAGCAGCAGGGAGGAGGCGGTCGAGCAGTACTTC. J is TRBJ2-7 and V is TRBV5-4, with a possible D match to TRBD2 (6 bases). The germline gives CDR1 SGHNT, CDR2 YYREEE (reference sequence). V lost 4 bases and J 6 bases, leaving 14 bases between the germline ends. The CDR3 runs 13 residues.

This sequence joins TRBV6-2 or TRBV6-3 and TRBJ2-1, with 16 bases identical to TRBD2. The germline V gene encodes CDR1 MNHEY and CDR2 SVGEGT. The CDR3 has 16 residues. With V trimmed by 5 bases and J by 10 bases, 8 bases remained unmatched. CDR3: CASSTRPGLAGGEQFF. The CDR3 coding sequence is TGTGCCAGCAGTACCCGACCGGGACTAGCGGGAGGGGAGCAGTTCTTC.

The rearrangement links TRBV18 to TRBJ1-2; 8 bases line up with TRBD1. The CDR3 has 14 residues. Per the germline V gene, CDR1 is KGHSH and CDR2 is LQKENI. V lost 2 bases to trimming and J lost 6 bases; unmatched junction nucleotides: 5. CDR3 loop: CASSPRTGTDGYTF. Written as DNA, the CDR3 is TGTGCCAGCTCACCAAGGACAGGGACGGATGGCTACACCTTC.

The chain joins TRBV5-1 to TRBJ2-3; 8 positions match TRBD2. From germline, CDR1 is SGHRS and CDR2 YFSETQ. J gave up 2 bases and V 4 bases, and 6 bases lay outside the gene matches. The CDR3 spans 15 residues. The CDR3 coding sequence is TGCGCCAGCAGCGCCGGGGGGGTCTACACAGATACGCAGTATTTT. Translation gives CASSAGGVYTDTQYF.

The chain combines TRBV5-1 with TRBJ2-1, with D uncertain. CDR1 SGHRS and CDR2 YFSETQ come from the germline V gene. V was trimmed by 0 bases and J by 8 bases, leaving 9 bases between them. This CDR3 is 13 amino acids long. The CDR3, as DNA: TGCGCCAGCAGCTTGGTAGTGGTCGATGAGCAGTTCTTC. Protein: CASSLVVVDEQFF. Using reference TRBV5-1 and TRBJ2-1 for the parts outside the CDR3, the full variable domain is KAGVTQTPRYLIKTRGQQVTLSCSPISGHRSVSWYQQTPGQGLQFLFEYFSETQRNKGNFPGRFSGRQFSNSRSEMNVSTLELGDSALYLCASSLVVVDEQFFGPGTRLTVL.

The chain combines TRBV11-2 with TRBJ1-5; the D is unclear. The CDR3 runs to 13 residues. Trimming removed 2 bases at V and 1 base at J, with 3 bases between. From germline, CDR1 is SGHAT and CDR2 FQNNGV. The CDR3 region is CASSLSSNQPQHF. CDR3 DNA sequence: TGTGCCAGCAGCTTAAGCAGCAATCAGCCCCAGCATTTT.

The genes are TRBV28 and TRBJ2-1, with 12 bases lining up with TRBD2. This CDR3 has 15 amino acids. V was pared by 4 bases and J by 7 bases, with 5 bases of the junction left unmatched. In germline, CDR1 is MDHEN, CDR2 SYDVKM. CDR3 region: CASSSGTSGRNEQFF. In DNA form, the CDR3 reads TGTGCCAGCAGTTCCGGGACTAGCGGGCGAAATGAGCAGTTCTTC.

This clone has a single count. The rearrangement joins TRBV7-5 to TRBJ1-2; the table calls TRBD1, which could not be checked here. TRBV7-5 is labeled a pseudogene. The CDR3 runs to 19 residues. The CDR3 DNA sequence: TGTGTCAGAAGCCTAGCTTTAATCTGGGGACAGGCTGAACTCTATGGCTACACCTTC. This gives the protein CVRSLALIWGQAELYGYTF.

This chain uses TRBV28 with TRBJ1-4; 9 bases agree with TRBD1. Germline V gives CDR1 MDHEN, CDR2 SYDVKM. This CDR3 spans 17 amino acids. The junction had 13 bases not matched to a gene; V was cut back by 5 bases and J by 6 bases. The CDR3 DNA sequence: TGTGCCAGCAGTCCCCCACCCTTACAGGGGGCGCATGAAAAACTGTTTTTT. It encodes CASSPPPLQGAHEKLFF.

CDR3 DNA sequence: TGTGCCAGCAGTTACTCTAAGTCTGGGACAGGACTATATTTT. It translates to CASSYSKSGTGLYF. V gene TRBV6-6 combines with J gene TRBJ1-3; TRBD1 matches 8 bases. The V gene end was trimmed by 0 bases and the J gene end by 14 bases; junction bases not matched to a gene: 9. Germline loops: CDR1 MNHNY, CDR2 SVGAGI (reference sequence). The CDR3 consists of 14 residues.

The chain carries TRBV6-5 and TRBJ2-7; 9 nucleotides line up with TRBD2. The CDR3 loop spans 15 amino acids. The V and J ends lost 4 bases and 2 bases, in that order; junction bases with no gene match: 6. The germline gives CDR1 MNHEY, CDR2 SVGAGI. The CDR3: CASSLGAGGAYEQYF. CDR3 DNA sequence: TGTGCCAGCAGTTTAGGAGCGGGAGGAGCCTACGAGCAGTACTTC.

The chain carries TRBV4-1 and TRBJ2-3, with 11 bases aligning to TRBD2. The ends lost 4 bases at V and 5 bases at J; junction bases unmatched: 11. Germline assignment: CDR1 MGHRA and CDR2 YSYEKL. The CDR3 runs to 17 residues. The CDR3 is CASSRKLAGEIGDTQYF. Written as DNA, the CDR3 is TGCGCCAGCAGCCGGAAACTAGCGGGAGAAATTGGAGATACGCAGTATTTT.

V is TRBV6-6 and J is TRBJ2-1; 7 positions agree with TRBD1. CDR3 length: 13 amino acids. V shed 5 bases, J shed 8 bases, and the junction held 6 bases outside the gene matches. In germline, CDR1 is MNHNY, CDR2 SVGAGI (reference sequence). The CDR3: CASSNRGDDEQFF. The CDR3, as DNA: TGTGCCAGCAGTAACAGGGGAGATGATGAGCAGTTCTTC.

The V and J genes are TRBV27 and TRBJ1-5; tentatively, D is TRBD1 (5 bases). Trimming left V 2 bases short and J 4 bases short, with 9 bases between. The CDR3 runs to 14 residues. Germline V gene sequence: CDR1 MNHEY, CDR2 SMNVEV (reference sequence). CDR3 coding DNA: TGTGCCAGCAGTTTAGTGGGGGGAAATCAGCCCCAGCATTTT. Amino acids: CASSLVGGNQPQHF.

The chain links TRBV5-1 to TRBJ2-7; D might be TRBD1 (6 bases). Germline CDR1 and CDR2: SGHRS and YFSETQ. The CDR3 sequence is 15 residues long. The germline V and J ends were trimmed by 4 bases and 6 bases, with 20 bases remaining between them. CDR3 region: CASSTQQGSSTEQYF. The CDR3 nucleotides are TGCGCCAGCAGCACCCAACAGGGTAGTTCGACCGAGCAGTACTTC.

The V gene is TRBV19, the J gene TRBJ2-3; TRBD2 is a possible D gene (6 bases). V was trimmed by 3 bases and J by 0 bases, leaving 10 bases between them. CDR3 length equals 15 residues. CDR1 and CDR2 (germline): LNHDA, SQIVND (reference sequence). CDR3 loop: CASSMRTTSTDTQYF. The CDR3 bases are TGTGCCAGTAGTATGAGGACTACTAGCACAGATACGCAGTATTTT.